Shown below are 9 T cell receptor beta chains from a single sample sequenced in a study of T-cell memory formation after mild COVID-19. TCRdb itself ran the 5' RACE reads through MiXCR, one entry per CDR3 protein. The data show about 470,000 distinct CDR3 sequences, roughly 25% seen once. The sample was PBMCs or a T cell subset sorted from them (not recorded which). These receptors all stem from an adult woman who had mild COVID-19 (a few samples of this study predate the infection). Cell type and time point are not known.

The chain joins TRBV4-1 to TRBJ2-7; D might be TRBD1 (5 bases). The CDR3 length is 16 residues. V was trimmed by 0 bases and J by 0 bases, leaving 12 bases between them. Germline V lookup: CDR1 MGHRA, CDR2 YSYEKL. DNA for the CDR3: TGCGCCAGCAGCCAAGAAGGGCCAGGGTCCTCCTACGAGCAGTACTTC. It specifies CASSQEGPGSSYEQYF.

This clonotype was seen a handful of times. The gene calls are TRBV27 and TRBJ2-2, with a tentative D call TRBD2 (6 bases). V was trimmed by 4 bases and J by 5 bases, leaving 14 bases between them. This CDR3 is 15 amino acids long. The germline CDR1 and CDR2 sequences are MNHEY and SMNVEV (reference sequence). CDR3 coding DNA: TGTGCCAGCAGTTCTCCCCTCGGGGGTACCGGGGAGCTGTTTTTT. It yields the protein CASSSPLGGTGELFF.

This clonotype was recorded a few times. This chain links TRBV6-5 with TRBJ2-1; 8 positions agree with TRBD2. The V gene end was trimmed by 8 bases and the J gene end by 10 bases; junction bases not matched to a gene: 19. CDR1 is MNHEY and CDR2 is SVGAGI in the germline V gene. CDR3 length equals 16 residues. The CDR3 coding sequence is TGTGCCAGCGGGGTCGGGGGGGCCAAACCCCAAGGGGAGCAGTTCTTC. Protein sequence: CASGVGGAKPQGEQFF.

This clonotype was counted between two and nine times. In DNA, the CDR3 is TGTGCCAGCAGCTACAGCCGCAACCTAGCGATTATGGGCGAGACCCAGTACTTC. It encodes CASSYSRNLAIMGETQYF. This rearrangement joins TRBV7-9 to TRBJ2-5; tentatively, D is TRBD2 (6 bases). This CDR3 contains 18 residues. The ends were cut back, 4 bases at V and 5 bases at J, with 26 bases in the middle. In germline, CDR1 is SEHNR, CDR2 FQNEAQ (reference sequence).

This sequence joins TRBV3-1 and TRBJ2-7; the D call may be TRBD1 or TRBD2 (6 bases each). Germline V gives CDR1 LGHDT, CDR2 YNNKEL (reference sequence). Trimming stripped 4 bases from V and 4 bases from J, with 26 bases between. The length of the CDR3 is 18 residues. The CDR3, as DNA: TGTGCCAGCAGCCGAGGAAGGGGGGTACAGGGAAGGAGATACGAGCAGTACTTC. Residues: CASSRGRGVQGRRYEQYF.

The chain carries TRBV12-3 or TRBV12-4 and TRBJ2-7, with D unclear. There are 12 residues in the CDR3. Deletions cut 6 bases from V and 2 bases from J, with 8 bases between. CDR3 nucleotide sequence: TGTGCCAGCAGCCGTGAAGCCTACGAGCAGTACTTC. Its protein is CASSREAYEQYF.

This chain connects TRBV7-8 to TRBJ2-1; D may be TRBD2 (7 bases). The CDR3 loop spans 13 amino acids. CDR1 is SGHVS and CDR2 is FQNEAQ in the germline V gene. V lost 3 bases to trimming and J lost 8 bases, with 11 bases between them. This CDR3 reads CASSLVGGHEQFF. The CDR3 nucleotides read TGTGCCAGCAGCTTGGTGGGGGGGCATGAGCAGTTCTTC.

The J gene is TRBJ1-1, the V gene TRBV18; D is undetermined. The CDR3 spans 12 residues. The V gene's germline CDR1 is KGHSH and CDR2 LQKENI. V was cut by 4 bases and J by 6 bases, with 9 bases left in between. CDR3 loop: CASSRGSAEAFF. In DNA, the CDR3 is TGTGCCAGCTCACGCGGGTCAGCTGAAGCTTTCTTT. Looking up the rest from reference TRBV18 and TRBJ1-1 gives the full variable domain: NAGVMQNPRHLVRRRGQEARLRCSPMKGHSHVYWYRQLPEEGLKFMVYLQKENIIDESGMPKERFSAEFPKEGPSILRIQQVVRGDSAAYFCASSRGSAEAFFGQGTRLTVV.

This clonotype was counted only a few times. The chain recombines TRBV7-9 with TRBJ2-3, with D perhaps matching TRBD2 (6 bases). The CDR3 has 12 residues. Trimming took 1 base from V and 9 from J, leaving 8 bases between them. CDR1 is SEHNR, CDR2 FQNEAQ, per germline (reference sequence). CDR3 sequence: CASSLVGGTQYF. Here the CDR3 DNA reads TGTGCCAGCAGCTTAGTGGGGGGAACGCAGTATTTT.